Shown below are 30 T cell receptor beta chains from a single sample sequenced in a study of blood T cell repertoires in COVID-19. Measured with immunoSEQ multiplex PCR; TCRdb has only the in-frame clones, and not every one. The data show approximately 100,000 clones, 80% to 90% seen once. The sequenced material came from peripheral blood. These receptor sequences come from a human donor in a cohort sampled during active COVID-19.

This clone was recorded once. This rearrangement joins TRBV19 to TRBJ2-7; D is possibly TRBD2 (6 bases). The germline CDR1 and CDR2 sequences are LNHDA and SQIVND (reference sequence). The CDR3 extends over 17 amino acids. V was clipped by 5 bases and J by 0 bases, with 20 bases between them. The CDR3 region is CASSPTFRGTLSYEQYF. The CDR3 DNA reads TGTGCCAGTAGTCCTACCTTCCGGGGGACCCTCTCCTACGAGCAGTACTTC.

The V gene is TRBV6-5, the J gene TRBJ2-1, with 8 bases fitting TRBD1. V was pared by 4 bases and J by 4 bases, with 3 bases of the junction left unmatched. CDR3 length equals 14 residues. The germline gives CDR1 MNHEY, CDR2 SVGAGI. The chain's CDR3 is CASSFGQGYNEQFF. The CDR3 region has the DNA TGTGCCAGCAGTTTTGGACAGGGATACAATGAGCAGTTCTTC.

The genes are TRBV6-5 and TRBJ2-4, with 8 bases fitting TRBD1. Germline loops: CDR1 MNHEY, CDR2 SVGAGI. The CDR3 covers 14 residues. Trimming took 6 bases from V and 8 from J; bases not matched to a gene: 9. In DNA form, the CDR3 reads TGTGCCAGCAGGGGTACGGACAGGGAGTACATTCAGTACTTC. It translates to CASRGTDREYIQYF.

The rearrangement uses TRBV5-6 and TRBJ2-7, with 10 bases identical to TRBD1. CDR1 and CDR2 from the germline V gene are SGHDT and YYEEEE. After removal of 2 bases from V and 2 bases from J, the junction contained 4 bases not matched to a gene. This CDR3 is 15 amino acids long. The CDR3 is CASSFRGTGAYEQYF. The CDR3 DNA reads TGTGCCAGCAGCTTTAGAGGGACAGGGGCCTACGAGCAGTACTTC.

This chain links TRBV7-3 with TRBJ1-2; 7 bases map to TRBD1. This CDR3 has 13 amino acids. The trim removed 4 bases at V and 10 bases at J, leaving 9 bases unmatched. CDR1 and CDR2 (germline): SGHTA, FQGTGA. This CDR3 is CASSSPGGIDYTF. CDR3 DNA: TGTGCCAGCAGCTCGCCAGGGGGGATAGACTACACCTTC.

This clone appeared once. The V call is TRBV7-9, the J call TRBJ2-7, with TRBD2 matching over 13 bases. V gave up 5 bases and J gave up 4 bases; unmatched junction bases: 8. The germline gives CDR1 SEHNR, CDR2 FQNEAQ (reference sequence). The CDR3 is made up of 16 amino acids. The CDR3 sequence: CASSQWTSGRVYEQYF. CDR3 nucleotides: TGTGCCAGCAGCCAATGGACTAGCGGGAGAGTATACGAGCAGTACTTC.

V gene TRBV2 combines with J gene TRBJ2-1, with TRBD2 matching over 16 bases. Germline V gene sequence: CDR1 SNHLY, CDR2 FYNNEI. V trimming: 9 bases; J trimming: 8 bases; junction bases outside the gene matches: 1. The CDR3 contains 13 residues. This CDR3 reads CASGTSGRDEQFF. The CDR3 DNA follows: TGTGCCAGTGGGACTAGCGGGAGGGATGAGCAGTTCTTC. The whole variable domain, filled in from reference TRBV2 and TRBJ2-1, reads EPEVTQTPSHQVTQMGQEVILRCVPISNHLYFYWYRQILGQKVEFLVSFYNNEISEKSEIFDDQFSVERPDGSNFTLKIRSTKLEDSAMYFCASGTSGRDEQFFGPGTRLTVL.

V gene TRBV6-5 combines with J gene TRBJ2-7; a weak D match, TRBD2 (6 bases). Looked up from germline, CDR1 is MNHEY and CDR2 is SVGAGI. Trimming pared 6 bases from V and 3 bases from J, leaving 15 bases between. CDR3 size: 14 residues. CDR3 protein: CASSGVADRYEQYF. The CDR3 DNA follows: TGTGCCAGCAGCGGGGTAGCGGATCGCTACGAGCAGTACTTC.

The chain links TRBV15 to TRBJ2-7; 8 bases are shared with TRBD1. CDR1 is LNHNV, CDR2 YYDKDF, per germline (reference sequence). With 1 base clipped from V and 3 bases from J, the junction kept 8 bases outside the gene matches. The CDR3 runs to 16 residues. This chain's CDR3 is CATSRAGGAALYEQYF. The DNA for the CDR3 is TGTGCCACCAGCAGAGCAGGGGGCGCGGCTCTCTACGAGCAGTACTTC.

The V and J genes are TRBV30 and TRBJ2-1, with 11 bases lining up with TRBD2. Germline CDR1 GTSNPN, CDR2 SVGIG (reference sequence). CDR3 length: 15 residues. Germline trimming cut 4 bases from V and 5 bases from J; bases unmatched to any gene: 7. CDR3 amino acids: CAWTPGTSGNNEQFF. DNA for the CDR3: TGTGCCTGGACTCCCGGGACTAGCGGAAACAATGAGCAGTTCTTC. Together with reference TRBV30 and TRBJ2-1, the CDR3 gives the full variable domain: SQTIHQWPATLVQPVGSPLSLECTVEGTSNPNLYWYRQAAGRGLQLLFYSVGIGQISSEVPQNLSASRPQDRQFILSSKKLLLSDSGFYLCAWTPGTSGNNEQFFGPGTRLTVL.

This sequence joins TRBV9 and TRBJ2-4; 9 bases map to TRBD1. The V gene end was trimmed by 3 bases and the J gene end by 4 bases; junction bases not matched to a gene: 8. Germline CDR1 is SGDLS and CDR2 is YYNGEE. The CDR3 consists of 16 residues. CDR3 bases: TGTGCCAGCAGCGCGGGGTGGGGACAGGGTAAAAACATTCAGTACTTC. Its translation: CASSAGWGQGKNIQYF.

This clone was detected a few times. The rearrangement links TRBV28 to TRBJ1-6; a possible D gene is TRBD1 (5 bases). The CDR3 consists of 13 residues. Germline CDR1 reads MDHEN; CDR2 reads SYDVKM. Trimming left V 6 bases short and J 10 bases short, with 13 bases between. CDR3 residues: CASRRQYFSPLHF. The CDR3 nucleotides are TGTGCCAGCAGGAGACAGTATTTCTCACCCCTCCACTTT.

V usage is TRBV7-9 and J usage is TRBJ1-1; 7 positions match TRBD1. Germline CDR1 and CDR2: SEHNR and FQNEAQ (reference sequence). The CDR3 extends over 16 amino acids. The J segment lost 1 base and the V segment lost 0 bases, leaving 5 bases of the junction unmatched. CDR3 protein: CASSLAWGQPNTEAFF. The CDR3 bases are TGTGCCAGCAGCTTAGCCTGGGGACAGCCGAACACTGAAGCTTTCTTT.

This sequence joins TRBV4-3 and TRBJ1-2; 7 bases are a match to TRBD1. J was trimmed by 2 bases and V by 3 bases; bases with no gene match: 3. This CDR3 contains 14 residues. CDR1 is LGHNA and CDR2 is YSLEER in the germline V gene. Here the CDR3 DNA reads TGCGCCAGCAGCCAGACGACAGGGAACTATGGCTACACCTTC. Protein product: CASSQTTGNYGYTF.

This clone occurred once. The CDR3 reads CATSDLLGYTF. For the CDR3, the DNA is TGTGCCACCAGTGATTTGCTAGGCTACACCTTC. V and J are TRBV24-1 and TRBJ1-2; D unclear. Germline V gene data show CDR1 as KGHDR and CDR2 as SFDVKD. V lost 0 bases and J lost 8, with 3 bases in between. The CDR3 loop spans 11 amino acids.

This sequence joins TRBV11-2 and TRBJ2-3; TRBD2 matches 7 bases. Germline V gene sequence: CDR1 SGHAT, CDR2 FQNNGV. The CDR3 length is 16 residues. The V and J ends lost 5 bases and 3 bases, in that order; junction bases with no gene match: 11. The CDR3 loop is CASSDLGRERTDTQYF. The CDR3 bases are TGTGCCAGCAGCGACTTAGGGCGGGAGAGAACAGATACGCAGTATTTT.

The chain carries TRBV19 and TRBJ1-4, with 10 bases aligning to TRBD1. The CDR3 has 12 residues. V lost 8 bases to trimming and J lost 8 bases; unmatched junction nucleotides: 2. The germline gives CDR1 LNHDA, CDR2 SQIVND (reference sequence). CDR3 coding DNA: TGTGCCAGTGGGACAGGGGTGGAAAAACTGTTTTTT. It yields the protein CASGTGVEKLFF.

This chain joins TRBV6-5 and TRBJ2-1; 13 nucleotides line up with TRBD2. The germline V gene encodes CDR1 MNHEY and CDR2 SVGAGI. CDR3 length equals 15 residues. After removal of 7 bases from V and 4 bases from J, the junction contained 4 bases not matched to a gene. The CDR3 here is CASTRTSGRYNEQFF. The CDR3 DNA sequence: TGTGCCAGCACCAGGACTAGCGGGAGATACAATGAGCAGTTCTTC.

This chain uses TRBV30 with TRBJ1-3; tentative D call: TRBD1 (6 bases). The CDR3 runs to 13 residues. Germline CDR1 is GTSNPN and CDR2 is SVGIG (reference sequence). Trimming removed 5 bases at V and 4 bases at J, with 12 bases between. As DNA, the CDR3 is TGTGCCTGGTCGTTCGGACAGGGAAACACCATATATTTT. The encoded protein is CAWSFGQGNTIYF.

This rearrangement joins TRBV7-2 to TRBJ2-7, with 15 bases lining up with TRBD2. J lost 3 bases, V lost 5 bases, and 5 bases had no gene match. This CDR3 is built from 16 residues. CDR1 and CDR2 from the germline V gene are SGHTA and FQGNSA. CDR3 sequence (DNA): TGTGCCAGCAGCCGGACTAGCGGGAGGGCCCTCTACGAGCAGTACTTC. Translating it yields CASSRTSGRALYEQYF.

The table lists this clone with a count of one. This chain links TRBV5-6 with TRBJ2-7; 8 nucleotides align to TRBD2. The length of the CDR3 is 16 residues. Germline V CDR1 and CDR2: SGHDT, YYEEEE. V trimming: 2 bases; J trimming: 1 base; junction bases outside the gene matches: 8. CDR3 coding DNA: TGTGCCAGCAGCTTCGGTCCGGGGGGGCTATCCTACGAGCAGTACTTC. Amino acids: CASSFGPGGLSYEQYF.

The CDR3 DNA sequence: TGCGCCAGCAGCCTTGCGGGGGGCAGGGAGCAGTTCTTC. It is translated as CASSLAGGREQFF. The V call is TRBV4-1, the J call TRBJ2-1, with 8 positions matching TRBD2. V dropped 4 bases and J dropped 10; count of bases not matched to a gene: 6. Germline V lookup: CDR1 MGHRA, CDR2 YSYEKL. This CDR3 is 13 amino acids long.

The chain joins TRBV4-1 to TRBJ1-1, with 12 bases lining up with TRBD1. Per germline, CDR1 MGHRA and CDR2 YSYEKL. After removal of 5 bases from V and 4 bases from J, the junction contained 5 bases not matched to a gene. The CDR3 extends over 15 amino acids. The CDR3 DNA sequence: TGCGCCAGCAGCTCGGGACAGGGGGCGGGCACTGAAGCTTTCTTT. Translating gives CASSSGQGAGTEAFF.

The chain has TRBV2 and TRBJ2-1; D uncertain. Germline V gene lookup returns CDR1 SNHLY and CDR2 FYNNEI. The V and J ends lost 1 base and 0 bases respectively, with 13 bases between them. This CDR3 is 17 amino acids long. This CDR3 is CASSEVNSPSSYNEQFF. In DNA, the CDR3 is TGTGCCAGCAGTGAAGTTAACAGCCCAAGCTCCTACAATGAGCAGTTCTTC.

The sample holds a few counts of this clone. The gene calls are TRBV5-1 and TRBJ2-7; the D is unclear. The CDR3 runs to 15 residues. Trimming took off 0 bases at V and 0 bases at J, with 10 bases between the two ends. Germline V gene lookup returns CDR1 SGHRS and CDR2 YFSETQ. The CDR3 DNA sequence: TGCGCCAGCAGCTTGGGTGGTTACAGCTCCTACGAGCAGTACTTC. Its translation is CASSLGGYSSYEQYF. Full variable domain (outside the CDR3, taken from reference TRBV5-1 and TRBJ2-7): KAGVTQTPRYLIKTRGQQVTLSCSPISGHRSVSWYQQTPGQGLQFLFEYFSETQRNKGNFPGRFSGRQFSNSRSEMNVSTLELGDSALYLCASSLGGYSSYEQYFGPGTRLTVT.

The chain is built from TRBV10-3 and TRBJ2-5; 9 bases fit TRBD1. Looked up from germline, CDR1 is ENHRY and CDR2 is SYGVKD. V dropped 3 bases and J dropped 0; count of bases not matched to a gene: 8. The CDR3 contains 17 residues. The CDR3 loop is CAISDPSGTGNQETQYF. The DNA for the CDR3 is TGTGCCATCAGTGACCCCTCGGGGACAGGGAACCAAGAGACCCAGTACTTC.

The V and J genes are TRBV5-4 and TRBJ2-7; a weak D match, TRBD2 (7 bases). From germline, CDR1 is SGHNT and CDR2 YYREEE (reference sequence). The CDR3 spans 14 residues. V was trimmed by 5 bases and J by 0 bases, leaving 12 bases between them. The CDR3 here is CASRGGGVSYEQYF. Here the CDR3 DNA reads TGTGCCAGCAGAGGGGGAGGGGTCTCCTACGAGCAGTACTTC.

This clone has just one count. The V and J genes are TRBV19 and TRBJ1-1; D might be TRBD1 (5 bases). The germline V and J ends were trimmed by 6 bases and 1 base, with 9 bases remaining between them. Germline CDR1 LNHDA, CDR2 SQIVND (reference sequence). This CDR3 comprises 13 residues. For the CDR3, the DNA is TGTGCCAGTAGCGAGACAGCGAACACTGAAGCTTTCTTT. Encoded protein: CASSETANTEAFF.

This chain uses TRBV5-4 with TRBJ1-5; D might be TRBD1 (6 bases). The CDR3 runs to 15 residues. Germline lookup yields CDR1 SGHNT and CDR2 YYREEE (reference sequence). Between the trimmed V and J ends, which lost 5 bases and 7 bases, there was a span of 19 bases. In DNA form, the CDR3 reads TGTGCCAGCAGTCCAGGGAGGGGGGGAAGGCAGCCCCAGCATTTT. Translated, it gives CASSPGRGGRQPQHF.

The chain combines TRBV7-9 with TRBJ2-1; D unresolved. The CDR3 consists of 13 residues. CDR1 is SEHNR, CDR2 FQNEAQ, per germline (reference sequence). Trimming removed 2 bases from V and 9 bases from J, with 11 bases in between. CDR3 protein: CASSLWSSGEQFF. CDR3 bases: TGTGCCAGCAGCTTATGGTCCAGTGGTGAGCAGTTCTTC.